The 2 T cell receptor beta chains below all came from one sample that was sequenced in a study of CD8 T cells in ankylosing spondylitis (dated by TCRdb to 2016 to 2017). Library creation used 5' RACE. Data came from an Illumina HiSeq 2500. TCRdb applied fastp at Q25 and MiXCR to the public reads, then kept only in-frame beta chains. Under each unique CDR3 protein, matching rows form one entry showing the most common genes and DNA. This sample is represented by 250,000 to 350,000 distinct CDR3 sequences; 20% of them were singletons. In total, the top ten clones hold 7.8% of the sample. The sample taken for sequencing was blood, either unsorted or a sorted T cell fraction (not recorded which). These receptors were collected from a male donor with ankylosing spondylitis or in good health (not recorded which).

This chain joins TRBV5-4 and TRBJ2-1; a weak D match, TRBD1 (6 bases). CDR1 SGHNT and CDR2 YYREEE come from the germline V gene (reference sequence). The V end lost 4 bases, the J end lost 10 bases, and 15 bases lay between the germline ends. The CDR3 is 13 amino acids. The CDR3 sequence is CASSQDTGTEQFF. The CDR3 nucleotides are TGTGCCAGCAGCCAAGACACCGGGACAGAGCAGTTCTTC.

The chain uses TRBV5-1 and TRBJ1-1; a weak D match, TRBD1 (6 bases). The CDR3 length is 16 residues. V shed 0 bases and J shed 3 bases, with 15 bases lying between them. Germline lookup yields CDR1 SGHRS and CDR2 YFSETQ. The CDR3 reads CASSLENREWDTEAFF. CDR3 bases: TGCGCCAGCAGCTTGGAGAACAGGGAATGGGACACTGAAGCTTTCTTT.